These T cell receptor beta chains were read from a single sample in a study of T cells in Graves' hyperthyroidism and ophthalmopathy. TCRdb reprocessed the multiplex PCR reads with MiXCR, giving one entry per CDR3 protein. The sample records 300,000 to 350,000 distinct CDR3 sequences, approximately 15% being singletons. Sequenced input: blood. These receptors were collected from a woman aged 25 to 39 with Graves' hyperthyroidism. CDR3s include the opening cysteine and the closing phenylalanine or tryptophan. A D gene is named only where the DNA matches it firmly. Part of the rows lack a size; the others show once, few, many or a class for expanded clones.

>TRBD2|TRBV11-2|many|TRBJ2-5
TGTGCCAGCAGCATTGGACTAGTAATAGGAGAGACCCAGTACTTC
CASSIGLVIGETQYF
>NA|TRBV2|many|TRBJ2-3
TGTGCCAGCAGGGAGACAGGCGCTAGGGGGGTCACAGATACGCAGTATTTT
CASRETGARGVTDTQYF
>NA|TRBV6-1|NA|TRBJ2-3
TGTGCCAGCTCGGGACTGGGGGGAGATACGCAGTATTTT
CASSGLGGDTQYF
>NA|TRBV12-3/TRBV12-4|many|TRBJ1-1
TGTGCCAGCAGTTTACGTAGGAACACTGAAGCTTTCTTT
CASSLRRNTEAFF
>TRBD2|TRBV9|few|TRBJ2-3
TGTGCCAGCAGCGTCTCTAGCGGGAGGGCCACAGATACGCAGTATTTT
CASSVSSGRATDTQYF
>NA|TRBV7-9|NA|TRBJ1-5
TGTGCCAGCAGCTCCACTGGGGTTTACAATCAGCCCCAGCATTTT
CASSSTGVYNQPQHF
>TRBD1|TRBV7-2|many|TRBJ2-3
TGTGCCAGCAGCCATAGGGGGCTACCGGGAAACCGTGGGGATACGCAGTATTTT
CASSHRGLPGNRGDTQYF
>TRBD1|TRBV6-1|many|TRBJ1-5
TGTGCCAGCAGTGAAGACGGGACAGGGGGCTATTTTTGGCCCCAGCATTTT
CASSEDGTGGYFWPQHF
>NA|TRBV4-3|NA|TRBJ2-6
TGCGCCAGCAGCCAAGATTGGACCTCTGGGGCCAACGTCCTGACTTTC
CASSQDWTSGANVLTF
>NA|TRBV7-8|many|TRBJ2-1
TGTGCCAGCAGCTACGAAAGGGGCACAAGAAAAAATGAGCAGTTCTTC
CASSYERGTRKNEQFF
>NA|TRBV2|NA|TRBJ2-1
TGTGCCAGCAGTGAGACTAGTATCTATGAGCAGTTCTTC
CASSETSIYEQFF
>NA|TRBV29-1|few|TRBJ2-3
TGCAGCGTTGGCTCGTCTTTTACTAGCACAGATACGCAGTATTTT
CSVGSSFTSTDTQYF